The rows below give T cell receptor beta chains drawn from one sample of a study of OX40 agonist ivuxolimab in advanced cancers. Sequenced by immunoSEQ multiplex PCR; TCRdb stores in-frame clones only, minus some. The table has tens of thousands of clones, 88% seen once. Sequenced material: CD4+ or CD8+ T cells sorted from blood, taken in a trial of the OX40 agonist ivuxolimab. The receptors shown here come from an adult with an advanced solid tumor such as melanoma, head and neck, liver or kidney cancer. Both conserved end residues are part of each CDR3. A D gene is named only where the DNA matches it firmly. The size entry is marked missing in some rows and otherwise reads once, few, many or a size class.

V,D,size,J,DNA,CDR3
TRBV11-2,TRBD2,NA,TRBJ2-3,TGTGCCAGCGCCGGGAGACCTAGCGGGAGTCTAGGAGGAAATACGCAGTATTTT,CASAGRPSGSLGGNTQYF
TRBV29-1,NA,NA,TRBJ2-3,TGCAGCGTTGCCTCAGATACGCAGTATTTT,CSVASDTQYF
TRBV5-1,NA,NA,TRBJ2-1,TGCGCCAGCAGCTTAGGGGGGAGGAATGAGCAGTTCTTC,CASSLGGRNEQFF
TRBV6-6,NA,NA,TRBJ1-2,TGTGCCAGCAGTTTAAAGGGGGGAGCTAACTATGGCTACACCTTC,CASSLKGGANYGYTF
TRBV5-1,NA,few,TRBJ2-1,TGCGCCAGCAGCTTGCTCAGGGTCAATGAGCAGTTCTTC,CASSLLRVNEQFF
TRBV6-5,NA,NA,TRBJ2-3,TGTGCCAGCAGTACCCAGGGCGGTACGCAGTATTTT,CASSTQGGTQYF
TRBV7-9,NA,NA,TRBJ2-1,TGTGCCAGCGTGGGGGAAAATGAGCAGTTCTTC,CASVGENEQFF
TRBV7-9,TRBD1,NA,TRBJ1-1,TGTGCCAGCAGCTTAGCCGGGACAGGGATGAACACTGAAGCTTTCTTT,CASSLAGTGMNTEAFF
TRBV6-1,NA,NA,TRBJ1-2,TGTGCCAGCAGTGTTGGGTTAACTAACTATGGCTACACCTTC,CASSVGLTNYGYTF
TRBV5-8,NA,NA,TRBJ2-7,TGTGCCAGCGGGAGACCGCTCTCGGGGCGTTACGAGCAGTACTTC,CASGRPLSGRYEQYF
TRBV28,NA,NA,TRBJ1-4,TGTGCCAGCAGTTTTGGCAGACTTAATGAAAAACTGTTTTTT,CASSFGRLNEKLFF
TRBV19,NA,NA,TRBJ1-3,TGTGCCAGTAGTCTGCCCTCTGGAAACACCATATATTTT,CASSLPSGNTIYF
TRBV6-6,TRBD1,once,TRBJ1-5,TGTGCCAGCAGCCTGGACAGGGACGGCCAGCCCCAGCATTTT,CASSLDRDGQPQHF
TRBV18,TRBD1,few,TRBJ2-7,TGTGCCAGCTCACGGACAGGTTGGGACGAGCAGTACTTC,CASSRTGWDEQYF
TRBV6-1,NA,NA,TRBJ2-7,TGTGCCAGCGGAAGACTAGACAATCCCGAGCAGTACTTC,CASGRLDNPEQYF
TRBV19,TRBD2,NA,TRBJ2-5,TGTGCCAGTAGTGAAAACGGACTAGACGTGGGAGAGACCCAGTACTTC,CASSENGLDVGETQYF
TRBV5-1,NA,NA,TRBJ1-1,TGCGCCAGCAGCTTGGCAGGGTGGGAGACTGAAGCTTTCTTT,CASSLAGWETEAFF
TRBV7-2,TRBD1,NA,TRBJ2-2,TGTGCCAGCAGCCCCCACTTTACGACAGGGCCGGACACCGGGGAGCTGTTTTTT,CASSPHFTTGPDTGELFF
TRBV5-5,NA,NA,TRBJ2-1,TGTGCCAGCAGCTTGGAAGGCGGGACCGGCTCCTACAATGAGCAGTTCTTC,CASSLEGGTGSYNEQFF
TRBV29-1,TRBD1,NA,TRBJ2-5,TGCAGCGTGGCCGGGACAGTCCAAGAGACCCAGTACTTC,CSVAGTVQETQYF
TRBV6-6,NA,NA,TRBJ1-2,TGTGCCAGCAGTTACTCATCCCAGGACTATGGCTACACCTTC,CASSYSSQDYGYTF
TRBV7-2,NA,NA,TRBJ1-2,TGTGCCAGCAGCTTAGAATTTCTGGGGAATGGCTACACCTTC,CASSLEFLGNGYTF
TRBV6-1,NA,NA,TRBJ2-3,TGTGCCAGCAGTACCCGGGGGACTAGCACAGATACGCAGTATTTT,CASSTRGTSTDTQYF
TRBV5-1,NA,NA,TRBJ1-1,TGCGCCAGCAGCCAAGGATCTTGGGGCACTGAAGCTTTCTTT,CASSQGSWGTEAFF
TRBV5-1,NA,NA,TRBJ2-1,TGCGCCAGCAGCACCTCCGGGGATAGTAATGAGCAGTTCTTC,CASSTSGDSNEQFF
TRBV6-1,NA,NA,TRBJ2-2,TGTGCCAGCAGTGAAGCCCTGGTGGACATAGACACCGGGGAGCTGTTTTTT,CASSEALVDIDTGELFF
TRBV4-1,TRBD2,NA,TRBJ2-5,TGCGCCAGCAGCCTTGTGGGAGGGGAGACCCAGTACTTC,CASSLVGGETQYF
TRBV6-1,NA,NA,TRBJ2-5,TGTGCCAGCAGTGAAGGTCGGGGTAGAAGGGTCCAAGAGACCCAGTACTTC,CASSEGRGRRVQETQYF
TRBV6-6,TRBD2,once,TRBJ2-2,TGTGCCAGCGCTGGTGCGGGAGCGGCCACCGGGGAGCTGTTTTTT,CASAGAGAATGELFF
TRBV7-7,NA,NA,TRBJ2-1,TGTGCTAGCAGCTTAGGCTGGGCGGATGAGCAGTTCTTC,CASSLGWADEQFF
TRBV9,NA,NA,TRBJ2-2,TGTGCCAGCAAGTCTAGTGTGAACACCGGGGAGCTGTTTTTT,CASKSSVNTGELFF
TRBV5-4,TRBD1,NA,TRBJ1-1,TGTGCCAGCAGCGAACAGGGGGGGACTGAAGCTTTCTTT,CASSEQGGTEAFF
TRBV25-1,NA,NA,TRBJ1-4,TGTGCCAGCAGCGCCCGTCTAGGTTTTGAAAAACTGTTTTTT,CASSARLGFEKLFF
TRBV7-8,NA,NA,TRBJ1-6,TGTGCCAGCAGCTTAAATCGGTATTCACCCCTCCACTTT,CASSLNRYSPLHF
TRBV7-9,NA,NA,TRBJ1-5,TGTGCCAGCAGCTTAGAGCCCCATCAGCCCCAGCATTTT,CASSLEPHQPQHF
TRBV5-6,TRBD1,NA,TRBJ1-2,TGTGCCAGCAGCTTCCGGGACAGGGCGGGGGGCTACACCTTC,CASSFRDRAGGYTF
TRBV28,TRBD2,NA,TRBJ2-7,TGTGCCAGCAGTTTACCCACTAGCGGGAGACCCTACGAGCAGTACTTC,CASSLPTSGRPYEQYF
TRBV11-2,TRBD1,NA,TRBJ1-2,TGTGCCAGCAGCTTAGACCCGCAGGGGGCGCAAGGAGGAGGCTACACCTTC,CASSLDPQGAQGGGYTF
TRBV7-2,TRBD1,NA,TRBJ2-3,TGTGCCAGCAACAATCCGGGACAGGGCACAGATACGCAGTATTTT,CASNNPGQGTDTQYF
TRBV18,NA,once,TRBJ2-5,TGTGCCAGCTCACCAAGCGAATCCCAAGAGACCCAGTACTTC,CASSPSESQETQYF
TRBV5-6,NA,NA,TRBJ2-7,TGTGCCAGCAGTGCCGGGACCCTAGCGTCCTACGAGCAGTACTTC,CASSAGTLASYEQYF
TRBV7-8,TRBD1,once,TRBJ1-3,TGTGCCAGCAGCTACCCGGCCCGTGGACAGGGAGGAAACACCATATATTTT,CASSYPARGQGGNTIYF
TRBV6-4,TRBD1,NA,TRBJ1-6,TGTGCCAGCAGTGAGCACAGGGGGCTCGATTCACCCCTCCACTTT,CASSEHRGLDSPLHF
TRBV2,NA,NA,TRBJ2-5,TGTGCCAGCACCCTTTACTTTGAGACCCAGTACTTC,CASTLYFETQYF
TRBV6-5,NA,NA,TRBJ2-3,TGTGCCAGCAGTCGCACTCGCACAGATACGCAGTATTTT,CASSRTRTDTQYF
TRBV4-2,NA,NA,TRBJ2-7,TGTGCCAGCAGCCAAGATCTGGGGCGCGAGCAGTACTTC,CASSQDLGREQYF
TRBV6-1,NA,NA,TRBJ1-2,TGTGCCAGCAGTGAAGAGCTGTACAATAACTATGGCTACACCTTC,CASSEELYNNYGYTF
TRBV15,TRBD1,NA,TRBJ2-7,TGTGCCACCAGCAGAGGGGGACAGGCCTCCTACGAGCAGTACTTC,CATSRGGQASYEQYF
TRBV6-1,NA,NA,TRBJ1-3,TGTGCCAGCAGTGAAGCAGGCGCGGACACCATATATTTT,CASSEAGADTIYF
TRBV5-8,NA,NA,TRBJ2-3,TGTGCCAGCAGCTTGGTTGGACGAACAGATACGCAGTATTTT,CASSLVGRTDTQYF
TRBV10-2,TRBD2,NA,TRBJ2-3,TGCGCCAGCAGTGAGTCTAGCGGGAGTAACACAGATACGCAGTATTTT,CASSESSGSNTDTQYF
TRBV27,NA,NA,TRBJ2-7,TGTGCCAGCAGTTTCAGGGGGAGGGCGGACGAGCAGTACTTC,CASSFRGRADEQYF
TRBV7-9,NA,NA,TRBJ2-5,TGTGCCAGCAGCTTAACTACGGCTAGCGCCGGGTACTTC,CASSLTTASAGYF
TRBV5-5,TRBD2,NA,TRBJ2-3,TGTGCCAGCAGCATGGGGGGGGGCACAGATACGCAGTATTTT,CASSMGGGTDTQYF
TRBV19,TRBD2,NA,TRBJ2-7,TGTGCCAGTAGTACTAGCGGGGGGACCCGCGAGCAGTACTTC,CASSTSGGTREQYF
TRBV6-1,TRBD1,NA,TRBJ1-1,TGTGCCAGCAGCAGACAGGGTACGAACACTGAAGCTTTCTTT,CASSRQGTNTEAFF
TRBV15,NA,NA,TRBJ2-6,TGTGCCACCAGCACTCGGGCTTCCTCTGGGGCCAACGTCCTGACTTTC,CATSTRASSGANVLTF
TRBV7-9,TRBD1,NA,TRBJ2-2,TGTGCCAGCAGCTTGTATACCGGGACAGTGACCACCGGGGAGCTGTTTTTT,CASSLYTGTVTTGELFF
TRBV7-9,TRBD1,NA,TRBJ2-3,TGTGCCAGCAGTCGACAGGGGTTAGGCACAGATACGCAGTATTTT,CASSRQGLGTDTQYF